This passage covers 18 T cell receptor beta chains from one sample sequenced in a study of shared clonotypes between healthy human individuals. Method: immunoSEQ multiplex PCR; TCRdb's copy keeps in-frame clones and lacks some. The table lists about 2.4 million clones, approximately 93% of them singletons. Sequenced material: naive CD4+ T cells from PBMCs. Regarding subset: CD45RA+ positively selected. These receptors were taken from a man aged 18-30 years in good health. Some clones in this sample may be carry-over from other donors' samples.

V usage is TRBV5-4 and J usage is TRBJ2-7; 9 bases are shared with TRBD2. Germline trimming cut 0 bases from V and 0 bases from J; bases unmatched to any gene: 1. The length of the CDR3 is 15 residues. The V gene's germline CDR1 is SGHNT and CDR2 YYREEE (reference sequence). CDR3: CASSLGTSVSYEQYF. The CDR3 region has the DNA TGTGCCAGCAGCTTGGGGACTAGCGTCTCCTACGAGCAGTACTTC.

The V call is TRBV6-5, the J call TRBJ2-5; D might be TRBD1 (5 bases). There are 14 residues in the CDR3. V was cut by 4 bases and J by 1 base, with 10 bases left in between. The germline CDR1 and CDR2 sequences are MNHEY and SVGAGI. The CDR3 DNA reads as TGTGCCAGCAGTTTGGGCAGGGCCCAAGAGACCCAGTACTTC. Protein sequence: CASSLGRAQETQYF.

The CDR3 spells CASSITHRKETQYF. CDR3 nucleotides: TGTGCCAGCAGCATTACACACAGGAAAGAGACCCAGTACTTC. The chain uses TRBV28 and TRBJ2-5, with D maybe TRBD1 (5 bases). The CDR3 consists of 14 residues. The germline V gene has CDR1 MDHEN and CDR2 SYDVKM. Trimming pared 6 bases from V and 3 bases from J, leaving 14 bases between.

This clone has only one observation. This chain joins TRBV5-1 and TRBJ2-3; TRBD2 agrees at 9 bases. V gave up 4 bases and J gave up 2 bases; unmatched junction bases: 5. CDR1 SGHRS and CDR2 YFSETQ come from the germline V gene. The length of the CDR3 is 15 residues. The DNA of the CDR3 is TGCGCCAGCAGCCAAAGACTAGCGGCCACAGATACGCAGTATTTT. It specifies CASSQRLAATDTQYF.

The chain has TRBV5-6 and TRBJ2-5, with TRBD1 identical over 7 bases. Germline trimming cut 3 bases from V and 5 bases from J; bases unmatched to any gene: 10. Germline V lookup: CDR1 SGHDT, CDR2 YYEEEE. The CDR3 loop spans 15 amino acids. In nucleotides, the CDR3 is TGTGCCAGCAGCTCCCGACAGGGTCGACGGGAGACCCAGTACTTC. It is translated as CASSSRQGRRETQYF.

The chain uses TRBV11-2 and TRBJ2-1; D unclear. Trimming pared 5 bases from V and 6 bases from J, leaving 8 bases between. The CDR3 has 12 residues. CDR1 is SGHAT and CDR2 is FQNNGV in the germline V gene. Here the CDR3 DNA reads TGTGCCAGCAGCCGAGCCCGCAATGAGCAGTTCTTC. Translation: CASSRARNEQFF. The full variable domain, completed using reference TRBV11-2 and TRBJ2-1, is EAGVAQSPRYKIIEKRQSVAFWCNPISGHATLYWYQQILGQGPKLLIQFQNNGVVDDSQLPKDRFSAERLKGVDSTLKIQPAKLEDSAVYLCASSRARNEQFFGPGTRLTVL.

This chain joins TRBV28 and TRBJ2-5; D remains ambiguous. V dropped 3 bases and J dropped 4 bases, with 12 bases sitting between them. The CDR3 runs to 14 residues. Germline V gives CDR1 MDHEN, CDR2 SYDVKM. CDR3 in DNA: TGTGCCAGCAGTTTCATTTGGCAGAGAGAGACCCAGTACTTC. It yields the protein CASSFIWQRETQYF.

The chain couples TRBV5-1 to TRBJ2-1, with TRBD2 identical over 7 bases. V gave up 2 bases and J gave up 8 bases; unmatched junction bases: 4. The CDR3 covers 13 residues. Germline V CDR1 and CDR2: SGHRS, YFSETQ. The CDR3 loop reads CASSFTSVHEQFF. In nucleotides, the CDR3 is TGCGCCAGCAGCTTTACTAGCGTTCATGAGCAGTTCTTC.

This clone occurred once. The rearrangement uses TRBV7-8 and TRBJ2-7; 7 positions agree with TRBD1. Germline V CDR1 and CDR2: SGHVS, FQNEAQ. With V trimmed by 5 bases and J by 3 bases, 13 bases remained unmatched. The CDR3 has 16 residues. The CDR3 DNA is TGTGCCAGCAGCGACCGGGAAACAGGGGCTTTCTACGAGCAGTACTTC. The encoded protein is CASSDRETGAFYEQYF.

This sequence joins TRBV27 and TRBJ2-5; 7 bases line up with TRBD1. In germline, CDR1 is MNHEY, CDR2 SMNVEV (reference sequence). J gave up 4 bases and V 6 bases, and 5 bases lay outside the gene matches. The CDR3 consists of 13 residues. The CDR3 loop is CASSPTGIETQYF. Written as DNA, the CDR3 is TGTGCCAGCAGCCCGACAGGGATAGAGACCCAGTACTTC.

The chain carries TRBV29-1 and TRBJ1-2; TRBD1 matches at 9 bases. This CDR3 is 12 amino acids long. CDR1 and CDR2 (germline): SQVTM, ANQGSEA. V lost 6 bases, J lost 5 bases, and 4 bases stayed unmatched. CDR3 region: CSVTGGKYGYTF. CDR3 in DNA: TGCAGCGTCACAGGGGGCAAATATGGCTACACCTTC.

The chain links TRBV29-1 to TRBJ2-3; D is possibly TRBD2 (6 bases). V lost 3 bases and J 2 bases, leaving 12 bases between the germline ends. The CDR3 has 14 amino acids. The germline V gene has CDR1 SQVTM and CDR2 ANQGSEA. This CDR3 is CSVDLGGYTDTQYF. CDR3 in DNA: TGCAGCGTTGACTTGGGGGGTTACACAGATACGCAGTATTTT.

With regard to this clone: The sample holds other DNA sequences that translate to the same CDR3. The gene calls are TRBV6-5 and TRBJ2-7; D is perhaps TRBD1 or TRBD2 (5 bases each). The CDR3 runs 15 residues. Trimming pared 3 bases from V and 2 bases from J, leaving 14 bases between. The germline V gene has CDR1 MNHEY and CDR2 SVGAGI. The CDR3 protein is CASSYSGTGPYEQYF. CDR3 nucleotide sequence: TGTGCCAGCAGTTATTCCGGGACGGGCCCCTACGAGCAGTACTTC.

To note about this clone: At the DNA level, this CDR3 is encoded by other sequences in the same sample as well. The CDR3 spells CASSSNRGRSYNEQFF. DNA for the CDR3: TGTGCCAGCAGCTCCAACAGGGGTCGGTCCTACAATGAGCAGTTCTTC. V usage is TRBV11-2 and J usage is TRBJ2-1, with 7 bases identical to TRBD1. Per germline, CDR1 SGHAT and CDR2 FQNNGV. J lost 1 base, V lost 4 bases, and 7 bases had no gene match. CDR3 size: 16 residues.

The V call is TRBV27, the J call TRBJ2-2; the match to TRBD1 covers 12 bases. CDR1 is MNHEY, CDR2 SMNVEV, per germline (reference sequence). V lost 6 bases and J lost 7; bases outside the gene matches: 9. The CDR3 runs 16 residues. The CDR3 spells CASRQWDRGRVGELFF. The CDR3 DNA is TGTGCCAGCAGACAGTGGGACAGGGGGCGCGTCGGGGAGCTGTTTTTT.

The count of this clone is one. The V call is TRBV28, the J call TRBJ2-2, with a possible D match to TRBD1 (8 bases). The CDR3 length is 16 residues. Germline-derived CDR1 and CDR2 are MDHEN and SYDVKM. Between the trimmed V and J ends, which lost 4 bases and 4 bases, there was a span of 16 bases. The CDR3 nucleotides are TGTGCCAGCAGTTCCGCAGGGGGCGGGGGCACCGGGGAGCTGTTTTTT. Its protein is CASSSAGGGGTGELFF. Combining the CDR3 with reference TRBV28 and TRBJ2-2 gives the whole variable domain DVKVTQSSRYLVKRTGEKVFLECVQDMDHENMFWYRQDPGLGLRLIYFSYDVKMKEKGDIPEGYSVSREKKERFSLILESASTNQTSMYLCASSSAGGGGTGELFFGEGSRLTVL.

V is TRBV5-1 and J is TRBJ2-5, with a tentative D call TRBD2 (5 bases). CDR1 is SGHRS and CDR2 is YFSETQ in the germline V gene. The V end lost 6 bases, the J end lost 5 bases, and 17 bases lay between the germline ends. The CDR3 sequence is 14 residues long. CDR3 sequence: CASTLAGPAETQYF. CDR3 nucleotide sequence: TGCGCCAGCACGCTAGCAGGACCCGCGGAGACCCAGTACTTC.

The CDR3 sequence: CASSLALGLAGGSSYNEQFF. CDR3 nucleotides: TGTGCCAGCAGCTTGGCCTTGGGACTAGCGGGAGGGAGCTCCTACAATGAGCAGTTCTTC. The chain joins TRBV5-8 to TRBJ2-1; 16 nucleotides agree with TRBD2. V was clipped by 0 bases and J by 0 bases; unmatched bases: 6. From germline, CDR1 is SGHTS and CDR2 YDEGEE. The CDR3 sequence is 20 residues long.